A selection of T cell receptor beta chains follows, all from one sample in a study of blood T cell repertoires in COVID-19. Sequencing was performed with immunoSEQ multiplex PCR; in TCRdb, only in-frame clones are kept and a portion is missing. The sample carries roughly 120,000 clones, roughly 85% recorded once. The sequencing input was peripheral blood. Receptor source: a human donor in a cohort sampled during active COVID-19. The CDR3 runs from the conserved cysteine through the conserved F or W. The D gene is left open where the match is weak. Expanded clones are given a class, and other clones once, few, many or no size at all.

j_gene: TRBJ2-7; v_gene: TRBV25-1; d_gene: NA; abundance: NA; CDR3nt: TGTGCCAGCAGGGGGCCCTTCTCCTACGAGCAGTACTTC; CDR3aa: CASRGPFSYEQYF
j_gene: TRBJ1-2; v_gene: TRBV4-3; d_gene: NA; abundance: once; CDR3nt: TGCGCCAGCAGCCAAGACAGGGCAGGCTATGGCTACACCTTC; CDR3aa: CASSQDRAGYGYTF
j_gene: TRBJ2-7; v_gene: TRBV21-1; d_gene: NA; abundance: NA; CDR3nt: TGTGCCAGCGGACTACGACGAGGGGCCGAGCAGTACTTC; CDR3aa: CASGLRRGAEQYF
j_gene: TRBJ1-5; v_gene: TRBV28; d_gene: NA; abundance: NA; CDR3nt: TGTGCCAGCAGTTTTGGAGGGAGAGACAATCAGCCCCAGCATTTT; CDR3aa: CASSFGGRDNQPQHF
j_gene: TRBJ2-3; v_gene: TRBV7-6; d_gene: TRBD2; abundance: NA; CDR3nt: TGTGCCAGCAGCCCCAATGGGGGGGCAGATACGCAGTATTTT; CDR3aa: CASSPNGGADTQYF
j_gene: TRBJ2-1; v_gene: TRBV5-4; d_gene: TRBD2; abundance: NA; CDR3nt: TGTGCCAGCCTACGGGGGGCTGCCGGGGGGGCGAGAGAGCAGTTCTTC; CDR3aa: CASLRGAAGGAREQFF
j_gene: TRBJ2-2; v_gene: TRBV29-1; d_gene: NA; abundance: once; CDR3nt: TGCAGCGTCGGTGGTTCTTCCGGGGAGCTGTTTTTT; CDR3aa: CSVGGSSGELFF
j_gene: TRBJ1-2; v_gene: TRBV19; d_gene: TRBD1; abundance: NA; CDR3nt: TGTGCCATCCCCGACAGGGCTAACTATGGCTACACCTTC; CDR3aa: CAIPDRANYGYTF
j_gene: TRBJ1-5; v_gene: TRBV30; d_gene: NA; abundance: NA; CDR3nt: TGTGCCTGGAGTGCAGGGTCTGGTCAGCCCCAGCATTTT; CDR3aa: CAWSAGSGQPQHF
j_gene: TRBJ1-1; v_gene: TRBV6-5; d_gene: TRBD1; abundance: NA; CDR3nt: TGTGCCAGCAGTAAACAGGGGGCCTATGTCACTGAAGCTTTCTTT; CDR3aa: CASSKQGAYVTEAFF
j_gene: TRBJ1-1; v_gene: TRBV19; d_gene: NA; abundance: NA; CDR3nt: TGTGCCAGTAGTATGGGAGGGAGAGGAAACACTGAAGCTTTCTTT; CDR3aa: CASSMGGRGNTEAFF
j_gene: TRBJ1-6; v_gene: TRBV19; d_gene: TRBD1; abundance: NA; CDR3nt: TGTGCCAGTAGTGGTTGGACAGGGAATTCACCCCTCCACTTT; CDR3aa: CASSGWTGNSPLHF
j_gene: TRBJ1-5; v_gene: TRBV19; d_gene: TRBD1; abundance: NA; CDR3nt: TGTGCCAGTCCCTACAGGGGGGATCAGCCCCAGCATTTT; CDR3aa: CASPYRGDQPQHF
j_gene: TRBJ1-4; v_gene: TRBV11-2; d_gene: NA; abundance: NA; CDR3nt: TGTGCCAGCAGCTTGAACAGGGCCAACGAAAAACTGTTTTTT; CDR3aa: CASSLNRANEKLFF
j_gene: TRBJ1-2; v_gene: TRBV28; d_gene: TRBD1; abundance: NA; CDR3nt: TGTGCCAGCACTGCCGGGACAGAATATGGCTACACCTTC; CDR3aa: CASTAGTEYGYTF
j_gene: TRBJ1-1; v_gene: TRBV20-1; d_gene: NA; abundance: NA; CDR3nt: TGCAGTGCTGGTGACAGCGTTGAAGCTTTCTTT; CDR3aa: CSAGDSVEAFF
j_gene: TRBJ1-5; v_gene: TRBV7-6; d_gene: TRBD1; abundance: NA; CDR3nt: TGTGCCAGCAGCTTAGAGGGACAGGGAATCAATCAGCCCCAGCATTTT; CDR3aa: CASSLEGQGINQPQHF
j_gene: TRBJ1-2; v_gene: TRBV11-2; d_gene: NA; abundance: NA; CDR3nt: TGTGCCAGCAGCTTAGCCAACCTGGGCGGCTACACCTTC; CDR3aa: CASSLANLGGYTF
j_gene: TRBJ2-1; v_gene: TRBV6-2/TRBV6-3; d_gene: TRBD2; abundance: NA; CDR3nt: TGTGCCAGCAGTTACTCTGGCGGGGGGTACAATGAGCAGTTCTTC; CDR3aa: CASSYSGGGYNEQFF
j_gene: TRBJ1-5; v_gene: TRBV5-6; d_gene: TRBD1; abundance: NA; CDR3nt: TGTGCCAGCAGCAGGTTGGGGGGACAGGGAGAAAATCAGCCCCAGCATTTT; CDR3aa: CASSRLGGQGENQPQHF
j_gene: TRBJ2-1; v_gene: TRBV10-3; d_gene: TRBD2; abundance: NA; CDR3nt: TGTGCCATCTCCTTGGCGGGGGGATTCAATGAGCAGTTCTTC; CDR3aa: CAISLAGGFNEQFF
j_gene: TRBJ1-4; v_gene: TRBV2; d_gene: TRBD1; abundance: many; CDR3nt: TGTGCCAGCGGGACAGGCCATGAAAAACTGTTTTTT; CDR3aa: CASGTGHEKLFF
j_gene: TRBJ2-5; v_gene: TRBV9; d_gene: NA; abundance: NA; CDR3nt: TGTGCCAGCAGCTATGGGGAGAAAGAGACCCAGTACTTC; CDR3aa: CASSYGEKETQYF
j_gene: TRBJ1-1; v_gene: TRBV5-5; d_gene: TRBD1; abundance: NA; CDR3nt: TGTGCCAGCAGCATTCCCGGGACAGCAAACACTGAAGCTTTCTTT; CDR3aa: CASSIPGTANTEAFF
j_gene: TRBJ1-1; v_gene: TRBV7-3; d_gene: TRBD1; abundance: few; CDR3nt: TGTGCCAGCAGCATACAGGGGGCCACCATGAACACTGAAGCTTTCTTT; CDR3aa: CASSIQGATMNTEAFF
j_gene: TRBJ1-1; v_gene: TRBV12-3/TRBV12-4; d_gene: NA; abundance: many; CDR3nt: TGTGCCAGCACCGAGAGGCGCCCCAGGGTCTTT; CDR3aa: CASTERRPRVF
j_gene: TRBJ2-2; v_gene: TRBV6-5; d_gene: NA; abundance: NA; CDR3nt: TGTGCCAGCAGTTACACAGGGATGAACACCGGGGAGCTGTTTTTT; CDR3aa: CASSYTGMNTGELFF
j_gene: TRBJ1-2; v_gene: TRBV15; d_gene: TRBD1; abundance: NA; CDR3nt: TGTGCCACCAGCAGAGGGCCCGGGACAGGGGGGTATGGCTACACCTTC; CDR3aa: CATSRGPGTGGYGYTF
j_gene: TRBJ2-1; v_gene: TRBV9; d_gene: TRBD2; abundance: NA; CDR3nt: TGTGCCAGCAGCGCACCTAGCGGGGGGAACAATGAGCAGTTCTTC; CDR3aa: CASSAPSGGNNEQFF
j_gene: TRBJ2-7; v_gene: TRBV6-5; d_gene: TRBD1; abundance: NA; CDR3nt: TGTGCCAGCAGTTTACCCGGGACAGGGAGTCACGAGCAGTACTTC; CDR3aa: CASSLPGTGSHEQYF
j_gene: TRBJ1-1; v_gene: TRBV19; d_gene: NA; abundance: NA; CDR3nt: TGTGCCAGTAGTCCAGGAAAGGGAGGTGCCAAATCCACTGAAGCTTTCTTT; CDR3aa: CASSPGKGGAKSTEAFF
j_gene: TRBJ2-5; v_gene: TRBV6-6; d_gene: TRBD1; abundance: NA; CDR3nt: TGTGCCAGCAGAGCAGGACAGGACAAGACCCAGTACTTC; CDR3aa: CASRAGQDKTQYF
j_gene: TRBJ1-1; v_gene: TRBV4-3; d_gene: NA; abundance: NA; CDR3nt: TGCGCCAGCAGCCAAGATGGGGGAGGGGACACTGAAGCTTTCTTT; CDR3aa: CASSQDGGGDTEAFF
j_gene: TRBJ2-2; v_gene: TRBV11-2; d_gene: TRBD1; abundance: NA; CDR3nt: TGTGCCAGCAGCCTGGACAGGGACACCGGGGAGCTGTTTTTT; CDR3aa: CASSLDRDTGELFF
j_gene: TRBJ1-2; v_gene: TRBV11-2; d_gene: NA; abundance: NA; CDR3nt: TGTGCCAGCAGCTCGACCTTCCGCCTAGGCGGAGCCGGCTACACCTTC; CDR3aa: CASSSTFRLGGAGYTF
j_gene: TRBJ1-2; v_gene: TRBV29-1; d_gene: NA; abundance: NA; CDR3nt: TGCAGCGTTGAAGGGAGCACCAGGGCCCCCCTCTATGGCTACACCTTC; CDR3aa: CSVEGSTRAPLYGYTF
j_gene: TRBJ2-3; v_gene: TRBV7-2; d_gene: NA; abundance: NA; CDR3nt: TGTGCCAGCAGCCCCGGGGGGCCCAGTCCATATACGCAGTATTTT; CDR3aa: CASSPGGPSPYTQYF
j_gene: TRBJ1-4; v_gene: TRBV19; d_gene: NA; abundance: few; CDR3nt: TGTGCCAGTAGTATCATTGAGGGAAAACTGTTTTTT; CDR3aa: CASSIIEGKLFF
j_gene: TRBJ1-2; v_gene: TRBV19; d_gene: NA; abundance: NA; CDR3nt: TGTGCCAGTAGGGACCCCGGAGGCAACTATGGCTACACCTTC; CDR3aa: CASRDPGGNYGYTF
j_gene: TRBJ2-7; v_gene: TRBV4-3; d_gene: TRBD1; abundance: NA; CDR3nt: TGCGCCAGCAGCCAAGCACAGGGGTACGAGCAGTACTTC; CDR3aa: CASSQAQGYEQYF
j_gene: TRBJ1-1; v_gene: TRBV10-3; d_gene: NA; abundance: NA; CDR3nt: TGTGCCATCAGCTTGGACAGCTTGAACACTGAAGCTTTCTTT; CDR3aa: CAISLDSLNTEAFF
j_gene: TRBJ1-4; v_gene: TRBV2; d_gene: NA; abundance: NA; CDR3nt: TGTGCCAGTACCATACCTAACAGGGCAACTAATGAAAAACTGTTTTTT; CDR3aa: CASTIPNRATNEKLFF
j_gene: TRBJ1-5; v_gene: TRBV6-2/TRBV6-3; d_gene: NA; abundance: NA; CDR3nt: TGTGCCAGCAGTCCCCAAAGGACACTCCTATACGGCAATCAGCCCCAGCATTTT; CDR3aa: CASSPQRTLLYGNQPQHF
j_gene: TRBJ1-5; v_gene: TRBV19; d_gene: TRBD1; abundance: NA; CDR3nt: TGTGCCAGCCGGGACAGGGTGCCCCTCAATCAGCCCCAGCATTTT; CDR3aa: CASRDRVPLNQPQHF
j_gene: TRBJ2-2; v_gene: TRBV4-1; d_gene: TRBD2; abundance: few; CDR3nt: TGCGCCAGCAGCCAGGAACCGGGACTAGCGGGGGGTAACACCGGGGAGCTGTTTTTT; CDR3aa: CASSQEPGLAGGNTGELFF
j_gene: TRBJ1-6; v_gene: TRBV11-2; d_gene: NA; abundance: NA; CDR3nt: TGTGCCAGCAGCTCCCACAGGGATAATTCACCCCTCCACTTT; CDR3aa: CASSSHRDNSPLHF
j_gene: TRBJ1-1; v_gene: TRBV6-5; d_gene: TRBD1; abundance: NA; CDR3nt: TGTGCCAGCAGCGATCAGGGGGGAGAAGCTTTCTTT; CDR3aa: CASSDQGGEAFF
j_gene: TRBJ1-3; v_gene: TRBV7-3; d_gene: NA; abundance: NA; CDR3nt: TGTGCCAGCAGCCTGACTGCCTCTGGAAACACCATATATTTT; CDR3aa: CASSLTASGNTIYF
j_gene: TRBJ1-5; v_gene: TRBV19; d_gene: NA; abundance: NA; CDR3nt: TGTGCCAGTAGTAGGGGGGACGGAAATCAGCCCCAGCATTTT; CDR3aa: CASSRGDGNQPQHF
j_gene: TRBJ2-1; v_gene: TRBV6-5; d_gene: NA; abundance: once; CDR3nt: TGTGCCAGCAGTTACGTGGAGGGTCATGAGCAGTTCTTC; CDR3aa: CASSYVEGHEQFF
j_gene: TRBJ2-1; v_gene: TRBV28; d_gene: TRBD2; abundance: NA; CDR3nt: TGTGCCAGCAGTTTGTCTAGCGGGGGGCGCAATGAGCAGTTCTTC; CDR3aa: CASSLSSGGRNEQFF
j_gene: TRBJ2-3; v_gene: TRBV5-6; d_gene: TRBD1; abundance: NA; CDR3nt: TGTGCCAGCAGCTTGGGGCAGGGGGCAGATACGCAGTATTTT; CDR3aa: CASSLGQGADTQYF
j_gene: TRBJ2-1; v_gene: TRBV5-5; d_gene: NA; abundance: NA; CDR3nt: TGTGCCAGCAGCTGGGGCGCAGCTTGGGACAATGAGCAGTTCTTC; CDR3aa: CASSWGAAWDNEQFF
j_gene: TRBJ2-2; v_gene: TRBV6-5; d_gene: TRBD1; abundance: NA; CDR3nt: TGTGCCAGCAGACCCACAGGGGCCGGGGAGCTGTTTTTT; CDR3aa: CASRPTGAGELFF
j_gene: TRBJ2-7; v_gene: TRBV5-4; d_gene: NA; abundance: NA; CDR3nt: TGTGCCAGCAGCTCCGGGACTCGTGTCGGCGAGCAGTACTTC; CDR3aa: CASSSGTRVGEQYF